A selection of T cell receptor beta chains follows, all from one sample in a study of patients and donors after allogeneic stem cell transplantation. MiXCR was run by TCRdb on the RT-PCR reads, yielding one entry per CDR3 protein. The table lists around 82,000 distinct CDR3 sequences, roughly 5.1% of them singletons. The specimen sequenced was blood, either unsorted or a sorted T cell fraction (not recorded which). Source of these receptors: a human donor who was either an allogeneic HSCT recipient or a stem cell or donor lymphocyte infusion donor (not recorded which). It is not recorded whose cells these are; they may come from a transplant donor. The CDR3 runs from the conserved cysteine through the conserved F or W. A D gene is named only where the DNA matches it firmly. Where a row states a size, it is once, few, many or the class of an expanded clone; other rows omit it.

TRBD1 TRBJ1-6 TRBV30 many CAWRKQGRGYNSPLHF TGTGCCTGGAGAAAACAGGGGAGGGGTTATAATTCACCCCTCCACTTT
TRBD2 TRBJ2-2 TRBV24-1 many CATSRMGAGDTGELFF TGTGCCACCAGTAGGATGGGAGCGGGAGACACCGGGGAGCTGTTTTTT
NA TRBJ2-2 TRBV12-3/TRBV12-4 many CASSLRHTGELFF TGTGCCAGCAGTTTGCGGCACACCGGGGAGCTGTTTTTT
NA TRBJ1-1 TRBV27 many CASSSRRANTEAFF TGTGCCAGCAGCTCGAGGCGCGCGAACACTGAAGCTTTCTTT
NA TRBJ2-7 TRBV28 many CASSFFQGRQYF TGTGCCAGCAGTTTTTTTCAGGGGAGGCAGTACTTC
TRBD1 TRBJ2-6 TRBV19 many CASCSPGGSGANVLTF TGTGCCAGCTGTTCGCCAGGGGGCTCTGGGGCCAACGTCCTGACTTTC
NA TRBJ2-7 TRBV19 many CASKTGPHSYEQYF TGTGCCAGTAAGACGGGCCCTCACTCCTACGAGCAGTACTTC
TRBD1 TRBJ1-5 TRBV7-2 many CASRQGGAGNQPQHF TGTGCCAGCAGACAAGGGGGCGCGGGCAATCAGCCCCAGCATTTT
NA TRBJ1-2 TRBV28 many CASSYWEYGYTF TGTGCCAGCAGTTATTGGGAGTATGGCTACACCTTC
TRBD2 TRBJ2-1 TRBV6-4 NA CASSDAGGSYNEQFF TGTGCCAGCAGTGACGCGGGGGGCTCCTACAATGAGCAGTTCTTC
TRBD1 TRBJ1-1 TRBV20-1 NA CSATRQGAGTEAFF TGCAGTGCCACCAGGCAGGGGGCCGGCACTGAAGCTTTCTTT
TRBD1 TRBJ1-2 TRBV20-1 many CSARRQGANYGYTF TGCAGTGCTAGAAGACAGGGAGCTAACTATGGCTACACCTTC
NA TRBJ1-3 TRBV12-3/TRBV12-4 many CASSDNSGNTIYF TGTGCCAGCAGCGATAACTCTGGAAACACCATATATTTT
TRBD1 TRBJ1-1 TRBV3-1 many CASSHLDRGAEAFF TGTGCCAGCAGCCACCTAGACAGGGGCGCTGAAGCTTTCTTT
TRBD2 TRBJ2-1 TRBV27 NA CATSRVAGDNEQFF TGTGCCACCTCCCGGGTAGCGGGAGACAATGAGCAGTTCTTC
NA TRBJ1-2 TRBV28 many CASTLDRIYGYTF TGTGCCAGCACCTTAGACAGAATATATGGCTACACCTTC
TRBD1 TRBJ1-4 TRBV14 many CASSQFNRGELFF TGTGCCAGCAGCCAATTTAACAGGGGGGAACTGTTTTTT
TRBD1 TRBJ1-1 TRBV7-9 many CASSPQGDTEAFF TGTGCCAGCAGCCCGCAGGGGGACACTGAAGCTTTCTTT
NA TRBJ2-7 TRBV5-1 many CASSSDRPNYEQYF TGCGCCAGCAGCTCGGACAGACCTAACTACGAGCAGTACTTC
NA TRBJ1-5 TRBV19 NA CASNGGGNQPQHF TGTGCCAGTAACGGGGGTGGGAATCAGCCCCAGCATTTT
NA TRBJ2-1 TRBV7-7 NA CASSLEGQGEQSF TGTGCCAGCAGCTTAGAGGGCCAGGGTGAGCAGTCCTTC
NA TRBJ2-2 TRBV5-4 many CASSLGGALNTGELFF TGTGCCAGCAGCTTGGGAGGGGCCCTTAACACCGGGGAGCTGTTTTTT
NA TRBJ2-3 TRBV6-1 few CASIRTADSTDTQYF TGTGCCAGCATCAGGACAGCTGACTCGACAGATACGCAGTATTTT
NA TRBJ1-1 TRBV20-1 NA CSARVDLRTEAFF TGCAGTGCTAGAGTCGATTTGCGGACGGAAGCTTTCTTT
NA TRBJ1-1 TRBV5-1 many CASSLVRENTEAFF TGCGCCAGCAGCTTGGTACGGGAGAACACTGAAGCTTTCTTT
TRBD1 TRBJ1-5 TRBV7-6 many CASSHGTGDQPQHF TGTGCCAGCAGCCACGGGACAGGGGATCAGCCCCAGCATTTT
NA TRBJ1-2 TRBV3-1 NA CASSHGQNYGYTF TGTGCCAGCAGCCACGGACAGAACTATGGCTACACCTTC
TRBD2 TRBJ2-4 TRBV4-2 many CASSQERGVNIQYF TGTGCCAGCAGCCAAGAGCGGGGGGTGAACATTCAGTACTTC
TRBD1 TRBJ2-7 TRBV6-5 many CASSYGGTGSVYEQYF TGTGCCAGCAGTTACGGTGGGACAGGCTCCGTTTACGAGCAGTACTTC
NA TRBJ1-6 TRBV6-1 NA CASTQRGLNSPLHF TGTGCCAGCACCCAACGGGGATTAAATTCACCCCTCCACTTT
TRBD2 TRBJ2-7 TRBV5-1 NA CASSPDAGAPYEQYF TGCGCCAGCAGCCCCGATGCGGGAGCCCCCTACGAGCAGTACTTC
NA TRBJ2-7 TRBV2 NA CASHVETLYEQYF TGTGCCAGCCACGTGGAGACACTTTACGAGCAGTACTTC
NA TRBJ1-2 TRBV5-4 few CASSLEYYGYTF TGTGCCAGCAGCCTCGAATACTATGGCTACACCTTC
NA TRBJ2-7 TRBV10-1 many CASSPGAPNEQYF TGCGCCAGCAGTCCTGGGGCTCCCAACGAGCAGTACTTC
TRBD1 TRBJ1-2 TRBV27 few CASSYYNRGNYGYTF TGTGCCAGCAGTTATTACAACAGGGGGAACTATGGCTACACCTTC
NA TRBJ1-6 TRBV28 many CASSFLREGDSPLHF TGTGCCAGCAGTTTTCTACGGGAGGGCGATTCACCCCTCCACTTT
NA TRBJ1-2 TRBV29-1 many CSVELTVNYGYTF TGCAGCGTTGAGCTGACAGTTAACTATGGCTACACCTTC
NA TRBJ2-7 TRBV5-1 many CASSSIGGSYEQYF TGCGCCAGCAGCTCGATTGGGGGGAGTTACGAGCAGTACTTC
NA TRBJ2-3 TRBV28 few CASSPYTDTQYF TGTGCCAGCAGTCCCTACACAGATACGCAGTATTTT
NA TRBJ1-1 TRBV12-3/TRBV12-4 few CASRPGRNTEAFF TGTGCCAGCAGACCCGGACGGAACACTGAAGCTTTCTTT
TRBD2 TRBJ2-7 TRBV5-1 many CASSPAGGYSYEQYF TGCGCCAGCAGCCCGGCGGGGGGTTACTCCTACGAGCAGTACTTC
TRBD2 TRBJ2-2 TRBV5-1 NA CASSPDSGGGELFF TGCGCCAGCAGCCCAGACAGCGGGGGAGGGGAGCTGTTTTTT
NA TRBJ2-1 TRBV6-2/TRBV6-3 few CASSDRARLVSYNEQFF TGTGCCAGCAGTGACAGGGCTCGACTAGTCTCCTACAATGAGCAGTTCTTC
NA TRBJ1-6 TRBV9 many CASSVAPDSPLHF TGTGCCAGCAGCGTAGCCCCAGATTCACCCCTCCACTTT
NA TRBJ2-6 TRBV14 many CASSQDPRQAVSYSGANVLTF TGTGCCAGCAGCCAAGATCCGAGACAGGCCGTCTCATACTCTGGGGCCAACGTCCTGACTTTC
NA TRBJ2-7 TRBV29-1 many CSVVSRNYEQYF TGCAGCGTTGTGTCTAGAAACTACGAGCAGTACTTC
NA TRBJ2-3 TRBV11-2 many CASSVTGRDPDTQYF TGTGCCAGCAGCGTGACAGGCCGAGACCCAGATACGCAGTATTTT
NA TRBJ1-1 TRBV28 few CASTLGAGSRAFF TGTGCCAGCACCTTGGGGGCAGGCTCGAGGGCTTTCTTT
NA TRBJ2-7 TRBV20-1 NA CSATSTYEQYF TGCAGTGCTACCTCGACCTACGAGCAGTACTTC
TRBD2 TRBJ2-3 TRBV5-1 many CASSSLSSGRGSTDTQYF TGCGCCAGCAGCTCTCTCTCTTCCGGGAGGGGGAGCACAGATACGCAGTATTTT
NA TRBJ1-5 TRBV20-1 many CSARVTGSNSNQPQHF TGCAGTGCTAGAGTAACGGGGTCGAATAGCAATCAGCCCCAGCATTTT
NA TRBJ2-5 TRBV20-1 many CSARGLRGTQETQYF TGCAGTGCTAGAGGTTTGCGGGGAACACAAGAGACCCAGTACTTC
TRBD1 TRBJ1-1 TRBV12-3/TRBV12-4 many CASSPTGTGEGEAFF TGTGCCAGCAGCCCAACCGGGACAGGGGAAGGTGAAGCTTTCTTT
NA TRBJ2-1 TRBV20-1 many CSASPSGTYRNEQFF TGCAGTGCTAGCCCATCCGGGACTTACAGGAATGAGCAGTTCTTC
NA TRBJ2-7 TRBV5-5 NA CASSSLRREFSYEQYF TGTGCCAGCAGCTCCTTGCGCAGGGAGTTCTCCTACGAGCAGTACTTC